This entry concerns a single T cell receptor (beta chain). There are a few counts of this clonotype. Its recognized antigen is unknown. Qualities for individual bases were not recorded, and no much larger clone is one base off. Amplification of TCR beta CDR3 regions was carried out from RNA transcripts. For the first round of RT-PCR on the TCR CDR3, the HTBI primer set was used together with the Qiagen OneStep RT-PCR kit. Libraries were constructed in a second round of multiplex PCR, after which size selection and purification were carried out. Paired-end sequencing of the libraries was performed with 100 bp reads on an Illumina HiSeq2000. As for how the authors treated the data: SOAPnuke was used to process the raw data, removing reads that contained adapters or uncalled bases, had a mean Phred below 15, or lacked an exact match to the constant primer or identifier. High-quality paired reads were merged using COPE v1.2.5, and each unique nucleotide sequence was defined as a clonotype. MiTCR v1.1 was used to align clonotypes to the IMGT TRBV, TRBD and TRBJ reference segments. Only V-J combinations with frequency above 0.0001, covering roughly 99% of repertoires, were analysed. A TCS score was defined as the ratio between F50 (clonal expansion) and ExV (chaos), using BLOSUM62-based TCRdist between CDR3 peptides within each V-J. Welch's t-statistics and random forest reduced around 520 V-J features to about 13, which were used in a naive Bayes classifier (R e1071). The similarity between thyroid and blood repertoires was quantified using the Morisita-Horn index. TCRdb reran the public reads through fastp at Q25 and MiXCR, keeping productive beta chains. Each CDR3 protein gets just one entry, which takes the most common genes and DNA from the rows behind it. TCRdb assigned the V and J calls; the authors' analysis was not used. The sample yields approximately 870,000 distinct CDR3 sequences; about 38% were counted once. Jointly, the top ten make up about 8.9% of the sample.

A patient counted as having stable Graves' hyperthyroidism if no progression to ophthalmopathy occurred over 18 months of follow-up. Hyperthyroidism patients were newly diagnosed, with disease duration under 2 months, and aged 18 to 65 years. The study excluded patients with uncontrolled infections, other autoimmune diseases, pregnancy or lactation. Clinical symptoms, serum thyroxine and TRAb, thyroid ultrasound, and orbital computed tomography formed the basis for the diagnoses. Ficoll-Paque density gradient centrifugation was used to isolate PBMCs from approximately 10 ml of fresh peripheral blood. Total RNA was extracted using Trizol reagent, and RNA quality was assessed on an Agilent 2100 Bioanalyzer. CDR3 length: 13 amino acids, cysteine to phenylalanine. Of all the DNA, just the CDR3 is kept, 39 bases in frame from base 1. From the germline V gene (reference sequence), CDR1 is LNHDA and CDR2 is SQIVND. V loses 3 bases of germline sequence and J loses 5 bases, and the interval between the two ends is 10 bases.

The data stem from a study of T cells in Graves' hyperthyroidism and ophthalmopathy (dated by TCRdb to the late 2010s). Regarding the study in general: Peripheral blood was sampled at the time of initial diagnosis, prior to any treatment. To identify distinguishing TCR V-J signatures, a discovery cohort of about a hundred patients was used, comprising under 45 with Graves' ophthalmopathy and around 57 with stable Graves' hyperthyroidism. Prospective prediction of ophthalmopathy was tested in an independent validation cohort consisting of 18 hyperthyroidism patients and 15 to 17 patients who later progressed to ophthalmopathy. The approximately 98 discovery patients were randomly divided into training and test sets at a 7:3 ratio. In addition, the study compared T-cell repertoires in thyroid tissue and in blood from about six Graves' hyperthyroidism patients. After sampling, hyperthyroidism patients received methimazole starting at 30 mg daily, and ophthalmopathy patients received high-dose intravenous methylprednisolone. According to the paper, TCR Vbeta CDR3 sequencing was carried out on approximately 140 peripheral blood samples, which came from more than 40 ophthalmopathy, approximately 78 hyperthyroidism and roughly 17 progressor patients.

Results the study describes overall, beyond this receptor: In validation, the model predicted progression to ophthalmopathy with around 71% sensitivity and 72% to 85% specificity, a median of roughly seven months before onset. In cross-validation, a model built on a 13 V-J signature told ophthalmopathy apart from stable hyperthyroidism with 85% to 90% sensitivity and around 83% specificity, and in testing the same model reached 80%/75%. Most expanded thyroid clonotypes (frequency above 0.001) were also found in blood, which suggests that blood repertoires may mirror thyroid immune responses. Sample size was not statistically predetermined, and investigators were not blinded to group allocation.

The rearrangement combines TRBV19 with TRBJ1-1; no D gene call is confident. Sequenced material: blood. This clonotype was obtained from a young man with Graves' hyperthyroidism. The CDR3 here reads CASSINFGTEAFF. The DNA sequence reads TGTGCCAGTAGTATTAATTTTGGGACTGAAGCTTTCTTT.